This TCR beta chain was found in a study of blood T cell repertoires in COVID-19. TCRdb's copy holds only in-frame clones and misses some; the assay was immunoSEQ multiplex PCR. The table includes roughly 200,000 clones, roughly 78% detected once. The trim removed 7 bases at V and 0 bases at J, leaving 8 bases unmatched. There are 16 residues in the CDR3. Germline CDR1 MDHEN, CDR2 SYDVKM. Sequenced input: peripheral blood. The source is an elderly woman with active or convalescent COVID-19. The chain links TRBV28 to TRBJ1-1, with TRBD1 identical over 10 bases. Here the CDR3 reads CASTPGGQGLNTEAFF. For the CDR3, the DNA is TGTGCCAGCACACCCGGGGGACAGGGGTTGAACACTGAAGCTTTCTTT.